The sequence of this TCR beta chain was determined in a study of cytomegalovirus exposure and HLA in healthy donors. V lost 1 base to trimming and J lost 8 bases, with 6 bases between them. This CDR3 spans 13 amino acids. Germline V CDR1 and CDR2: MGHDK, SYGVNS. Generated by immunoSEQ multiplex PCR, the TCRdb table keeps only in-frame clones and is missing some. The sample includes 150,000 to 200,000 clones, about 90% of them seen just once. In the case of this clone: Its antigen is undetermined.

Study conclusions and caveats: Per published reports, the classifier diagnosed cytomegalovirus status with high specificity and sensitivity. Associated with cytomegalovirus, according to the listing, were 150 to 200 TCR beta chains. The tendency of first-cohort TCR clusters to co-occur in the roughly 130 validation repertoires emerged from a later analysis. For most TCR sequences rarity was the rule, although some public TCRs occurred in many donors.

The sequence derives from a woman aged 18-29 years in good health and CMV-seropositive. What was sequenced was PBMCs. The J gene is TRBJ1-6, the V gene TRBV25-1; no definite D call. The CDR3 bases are TGTGCCAGCAGTGAATTGAGGGATTCACCCCTCCACTTT. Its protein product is CASSELRDSPLHF.